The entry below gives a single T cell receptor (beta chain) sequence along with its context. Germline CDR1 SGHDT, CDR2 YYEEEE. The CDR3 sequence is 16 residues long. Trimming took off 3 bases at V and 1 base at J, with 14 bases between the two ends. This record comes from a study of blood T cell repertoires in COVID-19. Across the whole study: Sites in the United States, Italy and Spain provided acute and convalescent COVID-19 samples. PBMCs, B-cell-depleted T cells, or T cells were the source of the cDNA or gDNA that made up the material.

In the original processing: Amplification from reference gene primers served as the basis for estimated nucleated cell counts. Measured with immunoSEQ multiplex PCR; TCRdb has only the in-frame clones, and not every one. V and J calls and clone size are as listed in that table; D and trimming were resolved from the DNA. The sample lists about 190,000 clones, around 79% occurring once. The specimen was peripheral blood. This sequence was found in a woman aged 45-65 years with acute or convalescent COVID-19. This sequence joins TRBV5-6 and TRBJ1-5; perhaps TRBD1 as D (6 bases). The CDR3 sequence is CASSSLQGFSNQPQHF. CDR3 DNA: TGTGCCAGCAGCTCGCTACAGGGATTCAGCAATCAGCCCCAGCATTTT.